This T cell receptor beta chain was recovered during a study of T cell changes during pregnancy in multiple sclerosis. Libraries were prepared by immunoSEQ multiplex PCR; TCRdb keeps only in-frame clonotypes and omits some of them. Of under 75,000 clones in the sample, roughly nine tenths were seen once. Germline assignment: CDR1 LNHDA and CDR2 SQIVND (reference sequence). The CDR3 length is 14 residues. Trimming at V came to 8 bases and at J to 2 bases, leaving 5 bases not matched to a gene. The input for sequencing was peripheral blood, taken in the third trimester of pregnancy. The source is a female donor in good health, enrolled as a control in a pregnancy study. The V and J genes are TRBV19 and TRBJ2-3; 9 bases fit TRBD1. Here the CDR3 DNA reads TGTGCCAGTCGCCGGGACAGGGTCACAGATACGCAGTATTTT. Translated: CASRRDRVTDTQYF.